This TCR beta chain was profiled in a study of blood T cell repertoires in COVID-19. At the level of the study: Sites across the United States, Italy and Spain contributed samples from acute and convalescent COVID-19.

Original handling: Reference gene primer amplification in the assay estimated nucleated cell counts. Some clones are missing from TCRdb's copy, which holds only in-frame ones; the method was immunoSEQ multiplex PCR. V, J and clone size reflect that table, while D and trimming were determined from the DNA. Of about 100,000 clones listed, about 80% are singletons. Germline assignment: CDR1 SGHAT and CDR2 FQNNGV. The V gene end was trimmed by 5 bases and the J gene end by 4 bases; junction bases not matched to a gene: 10. The CDR3 has 16 residues. This clonotype originated in a man aged 60-69 years with acute or convalescent COVID-19. V usage is TRBV11-2 and J usage is TRBJ2-2; 7 positions agree with TRBD2. The sequencing input was peripheral blood. CDR3 region: CASSLSGGSITGELFF. CDR3 sequence (DNA): TGTGCCAGCAGCCTCTCTGGCGGGAGTATCACCGGGGAGCTGTTTTTT.